Below are 20 T cell receptor beta chains sequenced from a single sample in a study of blood T cells in healthy people across ages. Through a sample-barcoded 5' primer and a J-beta primer mix, a second PCR was run for roughly 6 to 11 cycles. TCRdb processed the 5' RACE reads anew with MiXCR; each CDR3 protein has one entry. The sample contains about 1.8 million distinct CDR3 sequences, approximately 50% of which appear only once. Sequenced: blood. Every receptor here comes from a woman aged 40 to 50 in good health.

This clonotype was observed a handful of times. The V call is TRBV28, the J call TRBJ2-1; 11 bases are a match to TRBD1. V lost 5 bases and J lost 6; bases outside the gene matches: 6. The CDR3 runs to 15 residues. Looked up from germline, CDR1 is MDHEN and CDR2 is SYDVKM. CDR3: CASSPSGTGGNEQFF. CDR3 nucleotides: TGTGCCAGCAGTCCCTCCGGGACAGGGGGCAATGAGCAGTTCTTC. Drawing the rest from reference TRBV28 and TRBJ2-1, the complete variable domain is DVKVTQSSRYLVKRTGEKVFLECVQDMDHENMFWYRQDPGLGLRLIYFSYDVKMKEKGDIPEGYSVSREKKERFSLILESASTNQTSMYLCASSPSGTGGNEQFFGPGTRLTVL.

The chain is built from TRBV30 and TRBJ1-1; unclear D gene. This CDR3 is built from 14 residues. Between the trimmed V and J ends, which lost 6 bases and 1 base, there was a span of 15 bases. CDR1 and CDR2 from the germline V gene are GTSNPN and SVGIG (reference sequence). DNA of the CDR3: TGTGCCTGTATAAGGGAGACAAGGAACACTGAAGCTTTCTTT. Encoded protein: CACIRETRNTEAFF.

The V and J genes are TRBV20-1 and TRBJ2-5, with D possibly being TRBD2 (6 bases). The CDR3 totals 14 residues. The germline V gene encodes CDR1 DFQATT and CDR2 SNEGSKA (reference sequence). Trimming left V 3 bases short and J 3 bases short, with 14 bases between. The CDR3 coding sequence is TGCAGTGCTAGTTCGGGGGACCTAAAAGAGACCCAGTACTTC. Amino acids: CSASSGDLKETQYF.

This clonotype showed up just a few times. The chain carries TRBV15 and TRBJ2-7; weak D call: TRBD1 (5 bases). Deletions cut 5 bases from V and 2 bases from J, with 10 bases between. CDR1 is LNHNV, CDR2 YYDKDF, per germline (reference sequence). This CDR3 has 13 residues. CDR3 loop: CATSGQGPYEQYF. The CDR3 nucleotides are TGTGCCACCAGCGGTCAGGGTCCCTACGAGCAGTACTTC.

The gene calls are TRBV2 and TRBJ1-5; D remains unclear. This CDR3 spans 15 amino acids. Germline CDR1 is SNHLY and CDR2 is FYNNEI. Trimming pared 4 bases from V and 0 bases from J, leaving 10 bases between. CDR3: CASSGTRNSNQPQHF. CDR3 bases: TGTGCCAGCAGTGGCACGAGGAATAGCAATCAGCCCCAGCATTTT.

The V call is TRBV6-2 or TRBV6-3, the J call TRBJ2-1; 8 nucleotides align to TRBD2. Germline CDR1 is MNHEY and CDR2 is SVGEGT. With 6 bases clipped from V and 6 bases from J, the junction kept 16 bases outside the gene matches. The CDR3 is 17 residues long. The CDR3 nucleotides read TGTGCCAGCAGCAACCCGGGGGGGGGCAAAACGGGCAATGAGCAGTTCTTC. This encodes CASSNPGGGKTGNEQFF.

This chain joins TRBV15 and TRBJ2-1; 7 nucleotides align to TRBD1. Germline V gives CDR1 LNHNV, CDR2 YYDKDF (reference sequence). V dropped 4 bases and J dropped 5; count of bases not matched to a gene: 8. The CDR3 is 15 amino acids. The CDR3 protein is CATSKGAGSNNEQFF. CDR3 bases: TGTGCCACCAGCAAGGGGGCCGGGTCCAACAATGAGCAGTTCTTC.

The chain recombines TRBV7-2 with TRBJ2-6; D possibly corresponds to TRBD1 (6 bases). With 4 bases removed from V and 2 bases from J, the gap between germline ends came to 18 bases. The CDR3 runs 18 residues. The V gene's germline CDR1 is SGHTA and CDR2 FQGNSA. CDR3 nucleotide sequence: TGTGCCAGCAGCTCGTGGACAGCTTCCGCTGCTGGGGCCAACGTCCTGACTTTC. This encodes CASSSWTASAAGANVLTF.

The V call is TRBV2, the J call TRBJ1-2, with D possibly TRBD1 on 6 matching bases. CDR3 length equals 14 residues. Trimming took off 4 bases at V and 4 bases at J, with 13 bases between the two ends. Germline V gene data show CDR1 as SNHLY and CDR2 as FYNNEI. Here the CDR3 DNA reads TGTGCCAGCAGTGGGCGCGGGGGCTTCTATGGCTACACCTTC. Its translation is CASSGRGGFYGYTF.

The chain uses TRBV7-8 and TRBJ1-5, with 8 positions matching TRBD1. V lost 3 bases and J lost 3; bases outside the gene matches: 7. Germline values: CDR1 SGHVS, CDR2 FQNEAQ. The CDR3 has 16 residues. CDR3 amino acids: CASSLPTGAFNQPQHF. DNA of the CDR3: TGTGCCAGCAGCTTGCCGACAGGGGCTTTCAATCAGCCCCAGCATTTT.

This rearrangement joins TRBV13 to TRBJ1-2; 7 nucleotides align to TRBD1. This CDR3 is built from 14 residues. With 2 bases clipped from V and 5 bases from J, the junction kept 5 bases outside the gene matches. Germline lookup yields CDR1 PRHDT and CDR2 FYEKMQ (reference sequence). DNA for the CDR3: TGTGCCAGCAGCTTACAGGGGGAACCTTATGGCTACACCTTC. This sequence encodes CASSLQGEPYGYTF. The full variable domain, in which reference TRBV13 and TRBJ1-2 provide the parts outside the CDR3, is AAGVIQSPRHLIKEKRETATLKCYPIPRHDTVYWYQQGPGQDPQFLISFYEKMQSDKGSIPDRFSAQQFSDYHSELNMSSLELGDSALYFCASSLQGEPYGYTFGSGTRLTVV.

This chain uses TRBV5-1 with TRBJ2-1, with D tentatively TRBD1 (5 bases). This CDR3 is built from 15 residues. The germline V gene encodes CDR1 SGHRS and CDR2 YFSETQ. V was cut by 0 bases and J by 4 bases, with 11 bases left in between. The CDR3 DNA follows: TGCGCCAGCAGCTTGGTGTCAGGGCCTTACAATGAGCAGTTCTTC. Its protein is CASSLVSGPYNEQFF.

The chain has TRBV6-5 and TRBJ2-1; 9 bases line up with TRBD2. CDR1 MNHEY and CDR2 SVGAGI come from the germline V gene. J was trimmed by 8 bases and V by 2 bases; bases with no gene match: 7. This CDR3 region has 15 residues. The CDR3 nucleotides read TGTGCCAGCAGTTACATGCGGGGGGGCGAGGATGAGCAGTTCTTC. Encoded protein: CASSYMRGGEDEQFF.

The chain employs TRBV11-2 and TRBJ1-2; a possible D gene is TRBD1 (5 bases). This CDR3 has 13 amino acids. V was trimmed by 11 bases and J by 7 bases, leaving 20 bases between them. Germline assignment: CDR1 SGHAT and CDR2 FQNNGV. CDR3 region: CAASQGEFRGYTF. CDR3 DNA: TGTGCCGCATCCCAAGGGGAGTTCCGTGGCTACACCTTC.

A few counts support this clonotype. This rearrangement joins TRBV6-2 or TRBV6-3 to TRBJ2-5; D might be TRBD1 or TRBD2, each matching 5 bases. Trimming took 2 bases from V and 4 from J, leaving 14 bases between them. This CDR3 region has 15 residues. The V gene's germline CDR1 is MNHEY and CDR2 SVGEGT. CDR3 bases: TGTGCCAGCAGTTACCCTGGGACCAAAAGAGAGACCCAGTACTTC. Its protein is CASSYPGTKRETQYF.

In DNA, the CDR3 is TGTGCCAGCAGTAATTGGAGGAACACTGAAGCTTTCTTT. Amino acid sequence: CASSNWRNTEAFF. V and J are TRBV6-6 and TRBJ1-1, with D hard to call. The CDR3 spans 13 residues. V lost 5 bases and J 1 base, leaving 8 bases between the germline ends. Germline-derived CDR1 and CDR2 are MNHNY and SVGAGI (reference sequence).

The V call is TRBV6-5, the J call TRBJ1-2, with D perhaps TRBD1 (5 bases). V was trimmed by 2 bases and J by 4 bases, leaving 11 bases between them. The germline CDR1 and CDR2 sequences are MNHEY and SVGAGI. The CDR3 is made up of 14 amino acids. The CDR3 DNA is TGTGCCAGCAGTTACGTCTCGGGGGTCTATGGCTACACCTTC. Amino acids: CASSYVSGVYGYTF.

The chain joins TRBV7-8 to TRBJ2-3, with unresolved D. From germline, CDR1 is SGHVS and CDR2 FQNEAQ. The CDR3 length is 13 residues. Between the trimmed V and J ends, which lost 4 bases and 4 bases, there was a span of 9 bases. The CDR3 loop is CASSYGSSDTQYF. DNA for the CDR3: TGTGCCAGCAGCTACGGTTCTTCAGATACGCAGTATTTT.

As concerns this clonotype: One end of the junction fails to match germline, which may point to a read error. The V call is TRBV7-2, the J call TRBJ2-1, with 7 bases lining up with TRBD1. In germline, CDR1 is SGHTA, CDR2 FQGNSA. This CDR3 region has 14 residues. In DNA form, the CDR3 reads TGTGCCAGCAGCCAGGGACAGAACTACAATGAGCGGTTCTTC. Translation: CASSQGQNYNERFF.

The chain links TRBV12-3 or TRBV12-4 to TRBJ2-1; TRBD1 might be the D (6 bases). The J call is doubtful: the DNA matches TRBJ2-7 better. The CDR3 has 15 residues. CDR3 amino acids: CASSPPDSHYNEQYF. The CDR3 DNA is TGTGCCAGCAGTCCGCCGGACAGCCATTACAATGAGCAGTACTTC.